This TCR beta chain was captured in a study of naive and memory T cell subsets. Study observations and caveats: In naive cells, over 95% of TCR sequences were seen only once. Naive repertoires, especially CD8, held a few larger clonotypes, possibly memory cells re-expressing CD45RA.

An equimolar mix of two oligonucleotides served as the beta constant-region primer for TRBC1 and TRBC2. Four rounds of PCR amplified the ligated cDNA using nested alpha and beta constant-region primers plus SP2. MiXCR was run by TCRdb on the UMI-ligation and nested PCR reads, yielding one entry per CDR3 protein. The repertoire holds some 80,000 distinct CDR3 sequences, with 9% as singletons. This clonotype came up many times. The antigen remains undetermined. J gave up 1 base and V 5 bases, and 4 bases lay outside the gene matches. Germline-derived CDR1 and CDR2 are SGHTA and FQGNSA. CDR3 length: 14 amino acids. Separate alpha and beta amplification began at the second PCR step. Cells stained for CD3, CD4, CD8, CD45RA, CD27 and viability were sorted into four CD45RA/CD27 subsets.

This chain joins TRBV7-2 and TRBJ2-5; TRBD2 matches 7 bases. Material: naive CD8+ T cells from blood. The receptor's source is a human donor in good health. The CDR3 nucleotides are TGTGCCAGCAGCCCGGTAGCGGGCCAAGAGACCCAGTACTTC. Translating it yields CASSPVAGQETQYF.